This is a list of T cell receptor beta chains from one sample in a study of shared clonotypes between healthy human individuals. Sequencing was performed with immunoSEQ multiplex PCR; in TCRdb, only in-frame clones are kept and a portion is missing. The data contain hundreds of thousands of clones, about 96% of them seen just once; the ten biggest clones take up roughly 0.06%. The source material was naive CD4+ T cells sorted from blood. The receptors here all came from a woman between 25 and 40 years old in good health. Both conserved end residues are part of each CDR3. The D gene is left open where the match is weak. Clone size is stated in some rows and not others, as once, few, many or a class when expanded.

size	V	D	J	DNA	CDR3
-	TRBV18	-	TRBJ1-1	TGTGCCAGCACAGGACAGCGGGGGACTCTGAACACTGAAGCTTTCTTT	CASTGQRGTLNTEAFF
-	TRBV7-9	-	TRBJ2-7	TGTGCCAGCAGCTTACCCGCGGACACCTACGAGCAGTACTTC	CASSLPADTYEQYF
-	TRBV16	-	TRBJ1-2	TGTGCCAGCAGCCCCAGCCAGGGTCTAGGCTACACCTTC	CASSPSQGLGYTF
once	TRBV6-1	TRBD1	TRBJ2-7	TGTGCCAGCAGTGGCCCGACAGGGGCAAGATACGAGCAGTACTTC	CASSGPTGARYEQYF
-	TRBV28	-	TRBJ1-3	TGTGCCAGCAGTTCGGGGGGCTACTCTGGAAACACCATATATTTT	CASSSGGYSGNTIYF
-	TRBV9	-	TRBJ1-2	TGTGCCAGCAGCGTAGGGTCCGGGACGGGAGGCTACACCTTC	CASSVGSGTGGYTF
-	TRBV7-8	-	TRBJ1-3	TGTGCCAGCAGCCCTAGTGGGTACTCTGGAAACACCATATATTTT	CASSPSGYSGNTIYF
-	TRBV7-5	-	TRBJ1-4	TGTGTCAGAAGCTTAGCCGCGGGGGGCACGTCAACTAATGAAAAACTGTTTTTT	CVRSLAAGGTSTNEKLFF
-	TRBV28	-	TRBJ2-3	TGTGCCAGCAGTATCACTAGCCCAGATACGCAGTATTTT	CASSITSPDTQYF
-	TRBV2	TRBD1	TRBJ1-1	TGTGCCAGCAGGGTTGGACAGGGTGACACTGAAGCTTTCTTT	CASRVGQGDTEAFF
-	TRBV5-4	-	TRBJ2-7	TGTGCCAGCAGCGGGGGCCTGAGCTCCTACGAGCAGTACTTC	CASSGGLSSYEQYF
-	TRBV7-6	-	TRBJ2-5	TGTGCCAGCAGCTTATCGACTAGGTCTTTCCAGTACTTC	CASSLSTRSFQYF
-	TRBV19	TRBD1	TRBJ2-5	TGTGCCAGTAAGAGAGGGGGCCGTCAAGAGACCCAGTACTTC	CASKRGGRQETQYF
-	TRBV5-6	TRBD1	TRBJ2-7	TGTGCCAGCAGCGCGGGACAGGCGCAACACGAGCAGTACTTC	CASSAGQAQHEQYF
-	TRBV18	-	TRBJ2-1	TGTGCCAGCTCACCAAGGGGACCACCGAGGGATGAGCAGTTCTTC	CASSPRGPPRDEQFF
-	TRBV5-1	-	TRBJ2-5	TGCGCCAGCAGCTTGGCCGTCGGACTAAAAGAGACCCAGTACTTC	CASSLAVGLKETQYF
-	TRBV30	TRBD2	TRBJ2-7	TGTGCCTGGGGACTAGCTTTTTCGGTCGAGCAGTACTTC	CAWGLAFSVEQYF
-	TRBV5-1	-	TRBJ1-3	TGCGCCAGCAGCTTGGACCGGGACGCTGGAAACACCATATATTTT	CASSLDRDAGNTIYF
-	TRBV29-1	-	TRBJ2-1	TGCAGCGGGGGGGTATTGCGACCCGACAATGAGCAGTTCTTC	CSGGVLRPDNEQFF
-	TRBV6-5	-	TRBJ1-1	TGTGCCAGCAGTTACTCGCCCCCACGCGGAAACACTGAAGCTTTCTTT	CASSYSPPRGNTEAFF
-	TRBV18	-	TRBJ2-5	TGTGCCAGCTCACAGACAGTGTCCCAAGAGACCCAGTACTTC	CASSQTVSQETQYF
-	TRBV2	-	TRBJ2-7	TGTGCCAGCAGTTTTGGACAGTCCTACGAGCAGTACTTC	CASSFGQSYEQYF
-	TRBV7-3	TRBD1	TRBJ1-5	TGTGCCAGCAGCTTAAGTGGGACAGGGGTAGGTATATGTAGTCAGCCCCAGCATTTT	CASSLSGTGVGICSQPQHF
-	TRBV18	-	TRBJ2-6	TGTGCCAGCTCACCGGCGGCCAAAGGCCCTGGGGCCAACGTCCTGACTTTC	CASSPAAKGPGANVLTF
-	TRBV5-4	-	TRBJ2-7	TGTGCCAGCAGCTTCCCGGGCTCCTACGAGCAGTACTTC	CASSFPGSYEQYF
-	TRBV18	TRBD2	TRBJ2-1	TGTGCCAGCTCACAGGGAGGGTCTTTATGGGAATACAATGAGCAGTTCTTC	CASSQGGSLWEYNEQFF
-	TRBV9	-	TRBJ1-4	TGTGCCAGCAGCCCTCCGCGGCGAGGGTCGAATGAAAAACTGTTTTTT	CASSPPRRGSNEKLFF
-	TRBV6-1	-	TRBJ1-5	TGTGCCAGCACCGGTTATAGCAATCAGCCCCAGCATTTT	CASTGYSNQPQHF
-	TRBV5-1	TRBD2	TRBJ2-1	TGCGCCAGCAGCTTGGGAGGCTTTAGCGGGCTCTTAAATGAGCAGTTCTTC	CASSLGGFSGLLNEQFF
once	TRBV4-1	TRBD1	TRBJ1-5	TGCGCCAGCAGCCAAGAAAACCTGGACAGGGATAGCAATCAGCCCCAGCATTTT	CASSQENLDRDSNQPQHF
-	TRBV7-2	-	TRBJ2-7	TGTGCCAGCAGCTTACGGGCCGAATCCTACGAGCAGTACTTC	CASSLRAESYEQYF
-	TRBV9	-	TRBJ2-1	TGTGCCAGCAGCCAAGGGGTCGGGGCGGGCTCCAATGAGCAGTTCTTC	CASSQGVGAGSNEQFF
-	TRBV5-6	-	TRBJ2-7	TGTGCCAGCAGCTCGGCGTACGAGCAGTACTTC	CASSSAYEQYF
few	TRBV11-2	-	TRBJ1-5	TGTGCCAGCAGCTTAGAGGGAGATCAGCCCCAGCATTTT	CASSLEGDQPQHF
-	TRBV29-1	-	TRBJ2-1	TGCAGCGGGTCGGGAAGGGGGGACAATGAGCAGTTCTTC	CSGSGRGDNEQFF
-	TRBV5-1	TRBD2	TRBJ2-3	TGCGCCAGCAGCTTATGGGGACTAGGTGACGCAGATACGCAGTATTTT	CASSLWGLGDADTQYF
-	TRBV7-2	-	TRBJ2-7	TGTGCCAGCAGCTCTGGCTCGAACCCATCCTACGAGCAGTACTTC	CASSSGSNPSYEQYF
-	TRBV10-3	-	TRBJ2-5	TGTGCCATCAGTGAGTCGGGAAGCTCGAAGACCCAGTACTTC	CAISESGSSKTQYF
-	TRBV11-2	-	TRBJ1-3	TGTGCCAGCAGCTTTTCGGACTTTCACAGCTCTGGAAACACCATATATTTT	CASSFSDFHSSGNTIYF
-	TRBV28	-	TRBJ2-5	TGTGCCAGCAGTCTCCCCCGGCCAAGCCAAGAGACCCAGTACTTC	CASSLPRPSQETQYF
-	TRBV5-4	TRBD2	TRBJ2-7	TGTGCCAGCAGCTTAGCGGGAGTGGCCCCGGTGGAAGGGGACGAGCAGTACTTC	CASSLAGVAPVEGDEQYF